The rows below give T cell receptor beta chains drawn from one sample of a study of T-cell reconstitution after alpha-beta-depleted transplantation in children. TCRdb re-called the PCR reads with MiXCR, one entry per CDR3 protein. Of 450,000 to 550,000 distinct CDR3 sequences in the sample, roughly 11% are singletons; the top ten hold less than 15%. The source was PBMCs, mostly from graft donor cells, collected 180 days after TCRalphabeta/CD19-depleted stem cell transplant. Every receptor here comes from a female patient aged 2 to 10 who had a stem cell transplant for aplastic anemia, so the T cells may come from the graft donor. CDR3s include the opening cysteine and the closing phenylalanine or tryptophan. The order of the fields is J gene, V gene, CDR3 length, D gene, clone size, CDR3 DNA, CDR3 protein. A D gene is named only where the DNA matches it firmly. Expanded clones are given a class, and other clones once, few, many or no size at all.

J gene: TRBJ2-1; V gene: TRBV6-2/TRBV6-3; CDR3 length: 11; D gene: NA; clone size: many; CDR3 DNA: TGTGCCAGCAGTCCCGGGAGTGAGCAGTTCTTC; CDR3 protein: CASSPGSEQFF
J gene: TRBJ2-7; V gene: TRBV15; CDR3 length: 14; D gene: TRBD2; clone size: NA; CDR3 DNA: TGTGCCACCAGCAGCTCCGGACGGGGGGTTCAGCAGTACTTC; CDR3 protein: CATSSSGRGVQQYF
J gene: TRBJ2-6; V gene: TRBV20-1; CDR3 length: 19; D gene: TRBD1; clone size: NA; CDR3 DNA: TGCAGTGCTAGGGCTAACGGGACAGGGCTTGTGTCTGGGGCCAACGTCCTGACTTTC; CDR3 protein: CSARANGTGLVSGANVLTF
J gene: TRBJ2-3; V gene: TRBV20-1; CDR3 length: 13; D gene: NA; clone size: NA; CDR3 DNA: TGCAGTGCTAACCCCGGACCGCCAGATACGCAGTATTTT; CDR3 protein: CSANPGPPDTQYF
J gene: TRBJ2-4; V gene: TRBV12-3/TRBV12-4; CDR3 length: 16; D gene: TRBD2; clone size: many; CDR3 DNA: TGTGCCAGCAGTTTGGTGGGTAGCGGGCCCAAAAACATTCAGTACTTC; CDR3 protein: CASSLVGSGPKNIQYF
J gene: TRBJ2-5; V gene: TRBV7-6; CDR3 length: 13; D gene: NA; clone size: NA; CDR3 DNA: TGTGCCAGCAGCTTCGGACCCCAAGAGACCCAGTACTTC; CDR3 protein: CASSFGPQETQYF
J gene: TRBJ2-1; V gene: TRBV20-1; CDR3 length: 13; D gene: NA; clone size: few; CDR3 DNA: TGCAGTGCTAACGGGAGATGGGGGGATGAGCAGTTCTTC; CDR3 protein: CSANGRWGDEQFF
J gene: TRBJ2-4; V gene: TRBV23-1; CDR3 length: 15; D gene: NA; clone size: NA; CDR3 DNA: TGCGCCAGCAGTCAATCTAGGATAGGGAGGATGTTTACGTACTTC; CDR3 protein: CASSQSRIGRMFTYF
J gene: TRBJ1-2; V gene: TRBV7-2; CDR3 length: 15; D gene: TRBD1; clone size: few; CDR3 DNA: TGTGCCAGCAGCCTCTCCGGACAGGGGATATTTGGCTACACCTTC; CDR3 protein: CASSLSGQGIFGYTF
J gene: TRBJ1-5; V gene: TRBV28; CDR3 length: 15; D gene: NA; clone size: many; CDR3 DNA: TGTGCCAGCAGTTTTCCGGGAGGGTACAATCAGCCCCAGCATTTT; CDR3 protein: CASSFPGGYNQPQHF
J gene: TRBJ2-5; V gene: TRBV5-6; CDR3 length: 17; D gene: TRBD2; clone size: NA; CDR3 DNA: TGTGCCAGCAGCCATGGATGTAGCGGGAGGTGTCAACAGACCCAGTACTTC; CDR3 protein: CASSHGCSGRCQQTQYF
J gene: TRBJ2-7; V gene: TRBV9; CDR3 length: 15; D gene: TRBD1; clone size: NA; CDR3 DNA: TGTGCCAGCAGCCTCGGACAGGAACCCTCCTACGAGCAGTACTTC; CDR3 protein: CASSLGQEPSYEQYF
J gene: TRBJ2-5; V gene: TRBV28; CDR3 length: 17; D gene: NA; clone size: many; CDR3 DNA: TGTGCCAGCAGTTTATATCTGAACATTCGGAGGCAAGAGACCCAGTACTTC; CDR3 protein: CASSLYLNIRRQETQYF
J gene: TRBJ1-1; V gene: TRBV5-1; CDR3 length: 15; D gene: TRBD1; clone size: NA; CDR3 DNA: TGCGCCAGCAGCTTGAACCCCTACAGGGGCACTGAAGCTTTCTTT; CDR3 protein: CASSLNPYRGTEAFF
J gene: TRBJ2-1; V gene: TRBV18; CDR3 length: 14; D gene: NA; clone size: many; CDR3 DNA: TGTGCCAGCTCACCAAGGGGCTCCTACAATGAGCAGTTCTTC; CDR3 protein: CASSPRGSYNEQFF
J gene: TRBJ1-2; V gene: TRBV11-3; CDR3 length: 12; D gene: NA; clone size: few; CDR3 DNA: TGTGCCAGCAGCTTCATGGACTATGGCTACACCTTC; CDR3 protein: CASSFMDYGYTF
J gene: TRBJ1-1; V gene: TRBV11-2; CDR3 length: 13; D gene: NA; clone size: NA; CDR3 DNA: TGTGCCAGCAGCTCGACAGTACGGACTGAAGCTTTCTTT; CDR3 protein: CASSSTVRTEAFF
J gene: TRBJ2-5; V gene: TRBV29-1; CDR3 length: 14; D gene: NA; clone size: NA; CDR3 DNA: TGCAGCGTCCCGCTGTTCGGAGGGGGGGAGACCCAGTACTTC; CDR3 protein: CSVPLFGGGETQYF
J gene: TRBJ1-3; V gene: TRBV3-1; CDR3 length: 18; D gene: NA; clone size: few; CDR3 DNA: TGTGCCAGCAGCCATGAAGCAGCAACCTTATTCTTTGGAAACACCATATATTTT; CDR3 protein: CASSHEAATLFFGNTIYF
J gene: TRBJ1-2; V gene: TRBV28; CDR3 length: 21; D gene: NA; clone size: NA; CDR3 DNA: TGTGCCAGCAGTTTCCAGATATTAGGTGACGCGTTAAGTCTCTGGAAATATGGCTACACCTTC; CDR3 protein: CASSFQILGDALSLWKYGYTF
J gene: TRBJ1-1; V gene: TRBV6-2/TRBV6-3; CDR3 length: 11; D gene: TRBD1; clone size: few; CDR3 DNA: TGTGCCATCACCGACAGGGAACGAGCTTTCTTT; CDR3 protein: CAITDRERAFF
J gene: TRBJ1-3; V gene: TRBV5-1; CDR3 length: 13; D gene: NA; clone size: NA; CDR3 DNA: TGCGCCAGCAGGCAGGGTGGTGGAAACACCATATATTTT; CDR3 protein: CASRQGGGNTIYF
J gene: TRBJ1-5; V gene: TRBV12-3/TRBV12-4; CDR3 length: 14; D gene: NA; clone size: NA; CDR3 DNA: TGTGCCAGCAGTTTACATAGTGGCGCTCAGCCCCAGCATTTT; CDR3 protein: CASSLHSGAQPQHF
J gene: TRBJ2-4; V gene: TRBV11-3; CDR3 length: 13; D gene: TRBD2; clone size: NA; CDR3 DNA: TGTGCCAGCAGGGCTAGCGGTGGCAACATTCAGTACTTC; CDR3 protein: CASRASGGNIQYF
J gene: TRBJ2-3; V gene: TRBV27; CDR3 length: 13; D gene: NA; clone size: few; CDR3 DNA: TGTGCCAGCAGTTCGACAGCCACAGATACGCAGTATTTT; CDR3 protein: CASSSTATDTQYF
J gene: TRBJ1-2; V gene: TRBV29-1; CDR3 length: 12; D gene: NA; clone size: few; CDR3 DNA: TGCAGCGGTTTAACATTTGCCTATGGCTACACCTTC; CDR3 protein: CSGLTFAYGYTF
J gene: TRBJ2-7; V gene: TRBV6-1; CDR3 length: 13; D gene: NA; clone size: few; CDR3 DNA: TGTGCCAGCAGCCGTCGGGACGGCTACGAGCAGTACTTC; CDR3 protein: CASSRRDGYEQYF
J gene: TRBJ1-1; V gene: TRBV12-3/TRBV12-4; CDR3 length: 16; D gene: TRBD1; clone size: NA; CDR3 DNA: TGTGCCAGCAGCCAGAGGACAGGGGCCATGAACACTGAAGCTTTCTTT; CDR3 protein: CASSQRTGAMNTEAFF
J gene: TRBJ2-1; V gene: TRBV7-7; CDR3 length: 14; D gene: NA; clone size: NA; CDR3 DNA: TGTGCCAGCAGCTTATCCGAAGGGAGAGATGAGCAGTTCTTC; CDR3 protein: CASSLSEGRDEQFF
J gene: TRBJ1-2; V gene: TRBV12-3/TRBV12-4; CDR3 length: 16; D gene: NA; clone size: few; CDR3 DNA: TGTGCCAGCAGTAGGCGGTCCGCGAAGTTACTCTATGGCTACACCTTC; CDR3 protein: CASSRRSAKLLYGYTF
J gene: TRBJ1-1; V gene: TRBV6-1; CDR3 length: 13; D gene: NA; clone size: many; CDR3 DNA: TGTGCCAGCAGCCAAGACAGGAACACTGAAGCTTTCTTT; CDR3 protein: CASSQDRNTEAFF
J gene: TRBJ1-2; V gene: TRBV4-3; CDR3 length: 13; D gene: NA; clone size: few; CDR3 DNA: TGCGCCAGCAGCCAAGACCCAATCTATGGCTACACCTTC; CDR3 protein: CASSQDPIYGYTF
J gene: TRBJ2-1; V gene: TRBV4-3; CDR3 length: 15; D gene: NA; clone size: many; CDR3 DNA: TGCGCCAGCAGCCAAGGGACTCCCTTGGTGAATGAGCAGTTCTTC; CDR3 protein: CASSQGTPLVNEQFF
J gene: TRBJ1-2; V gene: TRBV11-2; CDR3 length: 14; D gene: NA; clone size: NA; CDR3 DNA: TGTGCCAGCAGCTTAAGGGTCGAGGGCTATGGCTACACCTTC; CDR3 protein: CASSLRVEGYGYTF
J gene: TRBJ2-1; V gene: TRBV20-1; CDR3 length: 15; D gene: TRBD2; clone size: many; CDR3 DNA: TGCAGTGCTAGAGAAGGGGGACTAGCGGCGAATGAGCAGTTCTTC; CDR3 protein: CSAREGGLAANEQFF
J gene: TRBJ2-1; V gene: TRBV9; CDR3 length: 16; D gene: TRBD2; clone size: once; CDR3 DNA: TGTGCCAGCAGCGTTATGGCTAGCGGAGACCACAATGAGCAGTTCTTC; CDR3 protein: CASSVMASGDHNEQFF
J gene: TRBJ2-1; V gene: TRBV7-9; CDR3 length: 17; D gene: TRBD1; clone size: NA; CDR3 DNA: TGTGCCAGCAGCCGTAACCGGGACAGGGCGCACCACAATGAGCAGTTCTTC; CDR3 protein: CASSRNRDRAHHNEQFF
J gene: TRBJ2-5; V gene: TRBV7-2; CDR3 length: 15; D gene: TRBD2; clone size: many; CDR3 DNA: TGTGCCAGCAGCATAACTAGCGGGGGGGCCGGGACCCAGTACTTC; CDR3 protein: CASSITSGGAGTQYF
J gene: TRBJ2-1; V gene: TRBV28; CDR3 length: 15; D gene: NA; clone size: NA; CDR3 DNA: TGTGCCAGCAGTTTCGCTGGGACAGCCGGGGGAGAGCAGTTCTTC; CDR3 protein: CASSFAGTAGGEQFF
J gene: TRBJ2-1; V gene: TRBV24-1; CDR3 length: 17; D gene: NA; clone size: NA; CDR3 DNA: TGTGCCACCAGTGATTCCTTAAGGGGGAGGGCCGGCAATGAGCAGTTCTTC; CDR3 protein: CATSDSLRGRAGNEQFF
J gene: TRBJ2-5; V gene: TRBV25-1; CDR3 length: 15; D gene: NA; clone size: many; CDR3 DNA: TGTGCCAGCAGTGCCCGGCGGGCTTCCCAAGAGACCCAGTACTTC; CDR3 protein: CASSARRASQETQYF
J gene: TRBJ1-4; V gene: TRBV4-3; CDR3 length: 15; D gene: TRBD1; clone size: many; CDR3 DNA: TGCGCCAGCAGCCAAGATCTAGGGGGCGTTGAAAAACTGTTTTTT; CDR3 protein: CASSQDLGGVEKLFF
J gene: TRBJ1-1; V gene: TRBV14; CDR3 length: 16; D gene: NA; clone size: NA; CDR3 DNA: TGTGCCAGCAGCCAATTCAGGTCCGTTATGAACACTGAAGCTTTCTTT; CDR3 protein: CASSQFRSVMNTEAFF